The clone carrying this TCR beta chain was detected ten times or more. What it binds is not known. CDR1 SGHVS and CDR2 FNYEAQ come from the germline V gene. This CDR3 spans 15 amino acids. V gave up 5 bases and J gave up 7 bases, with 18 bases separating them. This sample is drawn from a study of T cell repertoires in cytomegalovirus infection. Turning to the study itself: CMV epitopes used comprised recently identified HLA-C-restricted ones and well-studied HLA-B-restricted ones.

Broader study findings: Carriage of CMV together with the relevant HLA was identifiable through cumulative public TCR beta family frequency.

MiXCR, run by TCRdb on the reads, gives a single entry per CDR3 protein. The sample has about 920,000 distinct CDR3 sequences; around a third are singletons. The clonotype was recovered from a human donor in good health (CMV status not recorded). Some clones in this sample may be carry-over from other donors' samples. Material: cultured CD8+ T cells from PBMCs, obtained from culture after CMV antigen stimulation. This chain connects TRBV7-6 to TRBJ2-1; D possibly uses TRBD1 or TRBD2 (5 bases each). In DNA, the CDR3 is TGTGCCAGCAGCGAACCGGGACGAAAATTTAATGAGCAGTTCTTC. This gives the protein CASSEPGRKFNEQFF.